This passage covers 13 T cell receptor beta chains from one sample sequenced in a study of blood T cells in healthy people across ages. Primers used in a second PCR of about 6 to 12 cycles were a sample-barcoded 5' primer and a J-beta primer mix. TCRdb independently ran MiXCR on the 5' RACE reads; one entry per CDR3 protein. The sample comprises fewer than 700,000 distinct CDR3 sequences, less than 45% of which are singletons, and 30% rests with the top ten. Material: blood. The receptors were sampled from a man older than 75 in good health.

The rearrangement uses TRBV10-3 and TRBJ2-7; no clear D gene. Germline V gives CDR1 ENHRY, CDR2 SYGVKD. V was trimmed by 8 bases and J by 1 base, leaving 9 bases between them. The CDR3 loop spans 12 amino acids. The CDR3 protein is CAISVGSYEQYF. CDR3 DNA sequence: TGTGCCATCTCCGTGGGATCCTACGAGCAGTACTTC.

The chain employs TRBV2 and TRBJ2-5; 13 bases align to TRBD2. Trimming at V came to 7 bases and at J to 5 bases, leaving 7 bases not matched to a gene. Germline assignment: CDR1 SNHLY and CDR2 FYNNEI. CDR3 length: 15 amino acids. CDR3 protein: CASNQGLAGLETQYF. DNA for the CDR3: TGTGCCAGCAACCAGGGACTAGCGGGACTCGAGACCCAGTACTTC.

This clonotype was seen just once. The gene calls are TRBV7-9 and TRBJ2-7, with a possible D match to TRBD2 (5 bases). The germline CDR1 and CDR2 sequences are SEHNR and FQNEAQ (reference sequence). Trimming cost V 2 bases and J 2 bases, with 10 bases left between them. CDR3 length: 14 amino acids. The CDR3 spells CASSLIDGAYEQYF. The CDR3 DNA sequence: TGTGCCAGCAGCTTAATTGACGGGGCCTACGAGCAGTACTTC.

The V gene is TRBV9, the J gene TRBJ1-2; D ambiguous. The germline V and J ends were trimmed by 4 bases and 12 bases, with 19 bases remaining between them. CDR1 is SGDLS, CDR2 YYNGEE, per germline. This CDR3 is 13 amino acids long. The CDR3: CASSQNGRSADTF. CDR3 nucleotides: TGTGCCAGCAGCCAAAATGGTAGGTCGGCGGACACCTTC. The full variable domain, rest sourced from reference TRBV9 and TRBJ1-2, is DSGVTQTPKHLITATGQRVTLRCSPRSGDLSVYWYQQSLDQGLQFLIQYYNGEERAKGNILERFSAQQFPDLHSELNLSSLELGDSALYFCASSQNGRSADTFGSGTRLTVV.

The chain couples TRBV7-2 to TRBJ2-3; TRBD2 is a possible D gene (7 bases). The V gene lost 1 base and the J gene lost 4 bases, with 15 bases spanning the gap. The CDR3 covers 16 residues. Looked up from germline, CDR1 is SGHTA and CDR2 is FQGNSA. CDR3 DNA: TGTGCCAGCAGCTTAGGAGCGGCGGGGGCGGCAGATACGCAGTATTTT. Amino acids: CASSLGAAGAADTQYF.

With regard to this clonotype: This likely reflects a read error, since a far larger clone is one base away. The chain couples TRBV5-1 to TRBJ2-1, with 7 bases matching TRBD1. The CDR3 has 14 residues. With V trimmed by 4 bases and J by 13 bases, 14 bases remained unmatched. Germline V gives CDR1 SGHRS, CDR2 YFSETQ. The CDR3 protein is CASSLRQGEETQFF. The CDR3 nucleotides are TGCGCCAGCAGCCTAAGACAGGGAGAAGAGACCCAGTTCTTC.

V is TRBV28 and J is TRBJ2-6; possible D gene TRBD1, 5 bases. This CDR3 contains 16 residues. V was pared by 4 bases and J by 2 bases, with 12 bases between. Germline V gene sequence: CDR1 MDHEN, CDR2 SYDVKM. The CDR3 sequence is CASSSPPGTGANVLTF. The DNA of the CDR3 is TGTGCCAGCAGTTCCCCCCCAGGGACTGGGGCCAACGTCCTGACTTTC.

The chain links TRBV11-2 to TRBJ2-1; D might be TRBD1 (7 bases). V lost 7 bases and J 7 bases, leaving 17 bases between the germline ends. There are 14 residues in the CDR3. CDR1 and CDR2 from the germline V gene are SGHAT and FQNNGV. The CDR3 here is CASTSRGAENEQFF. The CDR3 bases are TGTGCCAGCACCAGCAGGGGGGCCGAAAATGAGCAGTTCTTC.

There are a few counts of this clonotype. The chain is built from TRBV6-2 or TRBV6-3 and TRBJ2-2, with unresolved D. Germline V gene lookup returns CDR1 MNHEY and CDR2 SVGEGT. Between the trimmed V and J ends, which lost 5 bases and 6 bases, there was a span of 16 bases. There are 15 residues in the CDR3. The CDR3 sequence is CASSTTLPKAGELFF. The CDR3 DNA reads TGTGCCAGCAGTACGACCCTCCCCAAGGCCGGGGAGCTGTTTTTT.

The V call is TRBV5-1, the J call TRBJ1-4; the match to TRBD1 covers 8 bases. The CDR3 covers 18 residues. The germline gives CDR1 SGHRS, CDR2 YFSETQ. Trimming removed 1 base from V and 1 base from J; junction bases left unmatched: 9. CDR3 sequence reads: CASSLTGGLLGTNEKLFF. In DNA form, the CDR3 reads TGCGCCAGCAGCTTGACAGGGGGTCTTTTGGGAACTAATGAAAAACTGTTTTTT.

The rearrangement uses TRBV11-2 and TRBJ1-5; D gene uncertain. Germline V lookup: CDR1 SGHAT, CDR2 FQNNGV. V was trimmed by 0 bases and J by 6 bases, leaving 9 bases between them. The CDR3 runs 14 residues. The CDR3 DNA reads as TGTGCCAGCAGCTTAGACCCAACATTTCAGCCCCAGCATTTT. Its protein product is CASSLDPTFQPQHF.

This clonotype appeared many times. J is TRBJ2-5 and V is TRBV28; tentatively, D is TRBD1 (5 bases). Looked up from germline, CDR1 is MDHEN and CDR2 is SYDVKM. Trimming took 2 bases from V and 1 from J, leaving 14 bases between them. The CDR3 is 16 residues long. The CDR3 region has the DNA TGTGCCAGCAGTTTAAGCACAGGCCCAGCCCAAGAGACCCAGTACTTC. Translating gives CASSLSTGPAQETQYF.

The chain has TRBV20-1 and TRBJ2-1, with 9 nucleotides matching TRBD2. The CDR3 is made up of 15 amino acids. Trimming at V came to 0 bases and at J to 10 bases, leaving 10 bases not matched to a gene. Germline V gene sequence: CDR1 DFQATT, CDR2 SNEGSKA (reference sequence). The CDR3 reads CSARDSGAGGREQFF. CDR3 coding DNA: TGCAGTGCTAGAGATAGCGGAGCGGGAGGTAGGGAGCAGTTCTTC.